The rows below give T cell receptor beta chains drawn from one sample of a study of cytomegalovirus exposure and HLA in healthy donors. Sequenced by immunoSEQ multiplex PCR; TCRdb stores in-frame clones only, minus some. Among tens of thousands of clones listed, 85% were seen once. The sample taken for sequencing was PBMCs. The receptors here all came from a man aged 25 to 40 in good health and CMV-seronegative. Each CDR3 is given with its conserved first and last residue. D genes are given only for firm matches. Not all rows give a size; the values are once, few, many and, for expanded clones, a class.

J gene | D gene | V gene | clone size | CDR3 protein | CDR3 DNA
TRBJ2-1 | TRBD2 | TRBV2 | NA | CAGGLAGRLDEQFF | TGTGCCGGCGGACTAGCGGGACGTCTCGATGAGCAGTTCTTC
TRBJ1-2 | TRBD1 | TRBV10-3 | NA | CAISVQGATSHGYTF | TGTGCCATCAGCGTACAGGGGGCTACTAGCCATGGCTACACCTTC
TRBJ2-3 | TRBD2 | TRBV25-1 | NA | CASSAARAAGGGTDTQYF | TGTGCCAGCAGTGCCGCAAGAGCAGCGGGAGGCGGCACAGATACGCAGTATTTT
TRBJ1-2 | NA | TRBV14 | once | CASSPDFDYGYTF | TGTGCCAGCAGCCCCGACTTTGACTATGGCTACACCTTC
TRBJ2-2 | TRBD2 | TRBV6-1 | many | CASSELAGAPGELFF | TGTGCCAGCAGTGAACTAGCGGGAGCCCCCGGGGAGCTGTTTTTT
TRBJ2-7 | NA | TRBV28 | NA | CASSTLGDYEQYF | TGTGCCAGCAGTACGTTAGGGGACTACGAGCAGTACTTC
TRBJ1-2 | NA | TRBV6-5 | NA | CASSPGAPSRYTF | TGTGCCAGCAGCCCAGGTGCCCCCTCCCGCTACACCTTC
TRBJ1-2 | NA | TRBV20-1 | few | CSARSGDGYTF | TGCAGTGCTAGATCCGGGGATGGCTACACCTTC
TRBJ2-1 | NA | TRBV27 | NA | CASSPSASLSNEQFF | TGTGCCAGCAGTCCTAGCGCGTCTCTATCCAATGAGCAGTTCTTC
TRBJ1-1 | NA | TRBV18 | NA | CASSPPMNTEAFF | TGTGCCAGCTCACCACCCATGAACACTGAAGCTTTCTTT
TRBJ1-2 | NA | TRBV30 | NA | CAWSPAGGNNYGYTF | TGTGCCTGGAGTCCGGCGGGGGGTAATAACTATGGCTACACCTTC
TRBJ2-5 | NA | TRBV4-2 | once | CASSQDTSYQETQYF | TGTGCCAGCAGCCAAGACACATCATACCAAGAGACCCAGTACTTC
TRBJ2-1 | TRBD2 | TRBV28 | NA | CAGGGEYGTNEQFF | TGTGCCGGGGGAGGGGAGTACGGTACAAATGAGCAGTTCTTC
TRBJ1-4 | NA | TRBV27 | NA | CASSEQGGDEKLFF | TGTGCCAGCAGTGAACAGGGAGGGGATGAAAAACTGTTTTTT
TRBJ1-2 | NA | TRBV18 | NA | CASSPDTDGYTF | TGTGCCAGCTCACCTGACACGGATGGCTACACCTTC
TRBJ2-1 | NA | TRBV7-2 | NA | CASRNDWNTYNEQFF | TGTGCCAGCAGGAACGACTGGAATACTTACAATGAGCAGTTCTTC
TRBJ1-2 | TRBD1 | TRBV19 | NA | CASSNRGRGYTF | TGTGCCAGTAGTAACAGGGGTAGGGGCTACACCTTC
TRBJ1-5 | NA | TRBV6-1 | NA | CASSESGDGQPQHF | TGTGCCAGCAGTGAATCAGGGGATGGTCAGCCCCAGCATTTT
TRBJ2-7 | NA | TRBV29-1 | once | CSVDRGDSYEQYF | TGCAGCGTTGACAGGGGAGACTCCTACGAGCAGTACTTC
TRBJ1-3 | NA | TRBV2 | NA | CASSPQGYLNTIYF | TGTGCCAGCAGTCCACAGGGCTACTTAAACACCATATATTTT
TRBJ1-3 | NA | TRBV28 | NA | CASSYTLNLPFSGNTIYF | TGTGCCAGCAGCTATACTTTAAACCTCCCGTTCTCTGGAAACACCATATATTTT
TRBJ2-2 | NA | TRBV9 | NA | CASSPTMGLTGELFF | TGTGCCAGCAGTCCTACGATGGGACTTACCGGGGAGCTGTTTTTT
TRBJ2-1 | TRBD2 | TRBV9 | NA | CASSVVAGGPGEQFF | TGTGCCAGCAGCGTGGTAGCGGGAGGGCCGGGGGAGCAGTTCTTC
TRBJ1-6 | TRBD1 | TRBV7-6 | NA | CASSLVNRGLNSPLHF | TGTGCCAGCAGCTTGGTGAACAGGGGTCTTAATTCACCCCTCCACTTT
TRBJ1-2 | NA | TRBV7-6 | NA | CASSLTGYGYTF | TGTGCCAGCAGCTTAACAGGGTATGGCTACACCTTC
TRBJ1-1 | NA | TRBV5-3 | NA | CAAPAGDTEAFF | TGTGCCGCCCCAGCGGGTGACACTGAAGCTTTCTTT
TRBJ2-5 | TRBD2 | TRBV9 | NA | CASSAGLAGVQETQYF | TGTGCCAGCAGCGCAGGACTAGCGGGTGTCCAAGAGACCCAGTACTTC
TRBJ2-3 | NA | TRBV10-1 | NA | CATKPDTDTQYF | TGCGCCACCAAGCCCGACACAGATACGCAGTATTTT
TRBJ2-2 | TRBD1 | TRBV5-6 | NA | CASSYGTGGTGELFF | TGTGCCAGCAGCTACGGGACAGGGGGCACCGGGGAGCTGTTTTTT
TRBJ2-4 | TRBD2 | TRBV4-3 | NA | CASSQGLAGHVAKNIQYF | TGCGCCAGCAGCCAGGGACTAGCGGGGCACGTTGCCAAAAACATTCAGTACTTC
TRBJ1-2 | NA | TRBV7-2 | NA | CASSLNPGEGYGYTF | TGTGCCAGCAGCTTAAATCCAGGGGAGGGATATGGCTACACCTTC
TRBJ1-6 | NA | TRBV9 | NA | CASSTPAGALNSPLHF | TGTGCCAGCAGCACCCCGGCGGGGGCCCTCAATTCACCCCTCCACTTT
TRBJ2-5 | TRBD2 | TRBV4-1 | NA | CASSQERANRGGQGTQYF | TGCGCCAGCAGCCAAGAGAGGGCCAATCGCGGGGGGCAAGGGACCCAGTACTTC
TRBJ2-7 | NA | TRBV14 | NA | CASRRSGAHEQYF | TGTGCCAGCAGACGGTCTGGGGCCCACGAGCAGTACTTC
TRBJ2-2 | NA | TRBV4-2 | NA | CASSQGRGRDTGELFF | TGTGCCAGCAGCCAAGGGAGGGGAAGGGACACCGGGGAGCTGTTTTTT
TRBJ2-5 | NA | TRBV9 | few | CASSVVAGAPETQYF | TGTGCCAGCAGCGTAGTGGCAGGGGCCCCAGAGACCCAGTACTTC
TRBJ2-1 | TRBD1 | TRBV6-4 | NA | CASSDGQATYNEQFF | TGTGCCAGCAGTGACGGACAGGCTACCTACAATGAGCAGTTCTTC
TRBJ2-1 | TRBD2 | TRBV27 | NA | CASSLSLAGGVAYNEQFF | TGTGCCAGCAGTTTGAGTCTAGCGGGAGGCGTCGCCTACAATGAGCAGTTCTTC
TRBJ2-2 | TRBD2 | TRBV4-2 | NA | CASSPVGSGRITGELFF | TGTGCCAGCAGCCCGGTGGGTAGCGGGAGGATTACCGGGGAGCTGTTTTTT
TRBJ1-5 | TRBD1 | TRBV6-1 | NA | CATESGTGGYQPQHF | TGTGCCACTGAATCCGGGACAGGGGGCTATCAGCCCCAGCATTTT
TRBJ1-2 | NA | TRBV7-9 | few | CASSLVGGSKMGYTF | TGTGCCAGCAGCTTAGTCGGGGGATCTAAGATGGGCTACACCTTC
TRBJ1-5 | TRBD1 | TRBV7-9 | NA | CASSSTGANQPQHF | TGTGCCAGCAGTTCGACAGGGGCCAATCAGCCCCAGCATTTT
TRBJ1-6 | NA | TRBV5-4 | NA | CASTAGTFDYNSPLHF | TGTGCCAGCACCGCAGGGACATTCGACTATAATTCACCCCTCCACTTT
TRBJ2-1 | TRBD1 | TRBV7-3 | NA | CASSLKGTGDYNEQFF | TGTGCCAGCAGCTTAAAAGGAACAGGGGATTACAATGAGCAGTTCTTC
TRBJ1-6 | TRBD1 | TRBV5-6 | NA | CASSLGAQGNSPLHF | TGTGCCAGCAGCTTGGGGGCACAGGGGAACTCACCCCTCCACTTT
TRBJ2-5 | TRBD2 | TRBV9 | NA | CASSVGGGRGETQYF | TGTGCCAGCAGCGTAGGAGGCGGGCGGGGGGAGACCCAGTACTTC
TRBJ1-1 | NA | TRBV19 | NA | CASSIARAVTEAFF | TGTGCCAGTAGTATTGCCAGGGCGGTGACTGAAGCTTTCTTT
TRBJ2-3 | NA | TRBV5-5 | NA | CASSLDEDSTNTDTQYF | TGTGCCAGCAGCTTGGACGAGGACTCAACCAACACAGATACGCAGTATTTT
TRBJ2-2 | NA | TRBV7-3 | NA | CASSSLTGGGELFF | TGTGCCAGCAGCTCTCTCACCGGCGGCGGGGAGCTGTTTTTT
TRBJ1-2 | NA | TRBV29-1 | NA | CSDYRDTYYGYTF | TGCAGCGACTACCGGGACACGTACTATGGCTACACCTTC
TRBJ2-1 | NA | TRBV30 | NA | CAWRDNGDEQFF | TGTGCCTGGAGGGATAACGGAGATGAGCAGTTCTTC